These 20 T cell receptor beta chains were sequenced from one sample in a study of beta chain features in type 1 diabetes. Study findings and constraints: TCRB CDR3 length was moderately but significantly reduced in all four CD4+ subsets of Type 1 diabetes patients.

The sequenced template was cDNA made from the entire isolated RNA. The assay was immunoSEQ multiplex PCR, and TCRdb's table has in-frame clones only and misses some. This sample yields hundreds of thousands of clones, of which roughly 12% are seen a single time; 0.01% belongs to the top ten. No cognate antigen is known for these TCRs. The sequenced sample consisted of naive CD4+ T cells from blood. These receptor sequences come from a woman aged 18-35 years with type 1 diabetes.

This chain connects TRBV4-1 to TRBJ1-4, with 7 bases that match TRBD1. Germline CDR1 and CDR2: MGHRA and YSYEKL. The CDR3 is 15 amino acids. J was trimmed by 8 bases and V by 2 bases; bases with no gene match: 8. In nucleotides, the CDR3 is TGCGCCAGCAGCCAACTTACGGACAGGCCGGAAAAACTGTTTTTT. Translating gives CASSQLTDRPEKLFF.

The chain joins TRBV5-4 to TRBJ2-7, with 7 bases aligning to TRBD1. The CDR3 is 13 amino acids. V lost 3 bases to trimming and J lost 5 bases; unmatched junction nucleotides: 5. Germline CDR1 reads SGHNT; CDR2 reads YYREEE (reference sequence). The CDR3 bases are TGTGCCAGCAGCTCGACAGGGATCGACGAGCAGTACTTC. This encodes CASSSTGIDEQYF.

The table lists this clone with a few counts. The CDR3 loop is CASSLVRGPNYGYTF. The CDR3 DNA follows: TGTGCCAGCAGCTTAGTCAGGGGTCCTAACTATGGCTACACCTTC. This chain uses TRBV7-2 with TRBJ1-2; D is possibly TRBD1 (6 bases). There are 15 residues in the CDR3. V was clipped by 1 base and J by 0 bases, with 9 bases between them. CDR1 SGHTA and CDR2 FQGNSA come from the germline V gene.

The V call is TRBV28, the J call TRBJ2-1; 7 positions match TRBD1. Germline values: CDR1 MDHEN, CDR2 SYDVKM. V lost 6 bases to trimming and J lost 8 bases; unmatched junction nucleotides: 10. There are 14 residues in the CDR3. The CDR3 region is CASRIVNRGDEQFF. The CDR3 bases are TGTGCCAGCAGGATCGTAAACAGGGGCGATGAGCAGTTCTTC.

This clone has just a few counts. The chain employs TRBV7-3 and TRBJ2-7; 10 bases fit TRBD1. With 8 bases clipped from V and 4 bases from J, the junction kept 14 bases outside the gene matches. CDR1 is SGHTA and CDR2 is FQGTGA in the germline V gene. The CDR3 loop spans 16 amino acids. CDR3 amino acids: CASGGPDRGPLYEQYF. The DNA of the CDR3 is TGTGCCAGCGGCGGTCCTGACAGGGGGCCTTTATACGAGCAGTACTTC.

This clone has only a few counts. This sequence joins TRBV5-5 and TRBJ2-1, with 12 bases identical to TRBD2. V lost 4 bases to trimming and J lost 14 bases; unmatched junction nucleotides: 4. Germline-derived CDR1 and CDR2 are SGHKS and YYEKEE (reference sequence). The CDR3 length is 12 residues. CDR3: CASSPGLAGEFF. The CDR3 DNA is TGTGCCAGCAGCCCGGGACTAGCGGGCGAGTTCTTC.

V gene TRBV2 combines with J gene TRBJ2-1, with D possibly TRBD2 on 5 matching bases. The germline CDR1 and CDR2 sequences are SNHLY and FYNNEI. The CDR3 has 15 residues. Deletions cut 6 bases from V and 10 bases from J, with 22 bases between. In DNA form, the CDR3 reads TGTGCCAGCAGACCTAGACACGGTGAAAGGGAGGAGCAGTTCTTC. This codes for CASRPRHGEREEQFF.

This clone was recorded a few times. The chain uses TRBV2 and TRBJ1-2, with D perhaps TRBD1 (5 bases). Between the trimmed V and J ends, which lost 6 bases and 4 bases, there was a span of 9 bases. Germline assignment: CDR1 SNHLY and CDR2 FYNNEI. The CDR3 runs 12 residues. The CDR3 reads CASRDIGYGYTF. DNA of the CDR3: TGTGCCAGCAGGGACATCGGCTATGGCTACACCTTC.

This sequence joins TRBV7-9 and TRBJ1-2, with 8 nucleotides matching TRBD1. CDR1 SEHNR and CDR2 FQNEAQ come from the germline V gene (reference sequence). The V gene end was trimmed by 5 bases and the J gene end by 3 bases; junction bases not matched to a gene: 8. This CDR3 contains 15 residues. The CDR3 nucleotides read TGTGCCAGCAGCCAACGGACAGGGAGGGACTATGGCTACACCTTC. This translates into CASSQRTGRDYGYTF.

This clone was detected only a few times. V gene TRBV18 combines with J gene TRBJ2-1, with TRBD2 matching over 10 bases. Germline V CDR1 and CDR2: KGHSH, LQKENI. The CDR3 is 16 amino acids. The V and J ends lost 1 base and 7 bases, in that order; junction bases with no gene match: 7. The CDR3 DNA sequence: TGTGCCAGCTCACCACTGATCCCTAGCGGGAGAAATGAGCAGTTCTTC. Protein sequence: CASSPLIPSGRNEQFF.

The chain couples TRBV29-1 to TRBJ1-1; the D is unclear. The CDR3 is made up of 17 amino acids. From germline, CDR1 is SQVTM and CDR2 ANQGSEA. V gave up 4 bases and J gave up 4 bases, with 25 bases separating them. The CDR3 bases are TGCAGCGTTGCCCGCCTCCCGGGAGAGATGTGGGGCACTGAAGCTTTCTTT. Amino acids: CSVARLPGEMWGTEAFF.

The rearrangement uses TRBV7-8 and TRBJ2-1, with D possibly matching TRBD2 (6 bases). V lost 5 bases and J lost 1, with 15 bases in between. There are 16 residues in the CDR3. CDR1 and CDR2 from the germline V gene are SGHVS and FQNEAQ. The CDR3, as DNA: TGTGCCAGCAGCCGGGGGTCGACGGAATCCTACAATGAGCAGTTCTTC. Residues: CASSRGSTESYNEQFF.

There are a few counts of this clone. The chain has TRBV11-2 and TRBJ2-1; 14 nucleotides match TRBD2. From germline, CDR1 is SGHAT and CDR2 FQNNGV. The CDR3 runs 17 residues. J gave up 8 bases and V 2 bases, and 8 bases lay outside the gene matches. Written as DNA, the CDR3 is TGTGCCAGCAGCTTAAGGGCCGGGACTAGCGGGAGATATGAGCAGTTCTTC. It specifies CASSLRAGTSGRYEQFF.

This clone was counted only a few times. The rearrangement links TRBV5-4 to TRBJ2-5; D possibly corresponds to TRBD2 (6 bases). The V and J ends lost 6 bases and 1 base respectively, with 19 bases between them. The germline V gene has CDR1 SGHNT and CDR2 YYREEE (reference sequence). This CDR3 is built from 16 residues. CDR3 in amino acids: CASTLDVAVPQETQYF. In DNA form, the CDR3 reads TGTGCCAGCACCCTTGATGTAGCGGTCCCCCAAGAGACCCAGTACTTC.

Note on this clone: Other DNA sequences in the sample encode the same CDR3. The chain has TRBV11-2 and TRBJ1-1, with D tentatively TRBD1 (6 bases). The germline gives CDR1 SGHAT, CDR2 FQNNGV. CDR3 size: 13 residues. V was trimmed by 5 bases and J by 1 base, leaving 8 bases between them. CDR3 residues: CASSTDRNTEAFF. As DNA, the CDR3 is TGTGCCAGCAGCACGGACAGGAACACTGAAGCTTTCTTT.

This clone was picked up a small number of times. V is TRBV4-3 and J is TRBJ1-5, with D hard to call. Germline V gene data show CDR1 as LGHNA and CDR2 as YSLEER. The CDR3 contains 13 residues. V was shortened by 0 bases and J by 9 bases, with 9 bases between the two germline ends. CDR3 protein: CASSQDLIWPQHF. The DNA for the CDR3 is TGCGCCAGCAGCCAAGACCTAATCTGGCCCCAGCATTTT.

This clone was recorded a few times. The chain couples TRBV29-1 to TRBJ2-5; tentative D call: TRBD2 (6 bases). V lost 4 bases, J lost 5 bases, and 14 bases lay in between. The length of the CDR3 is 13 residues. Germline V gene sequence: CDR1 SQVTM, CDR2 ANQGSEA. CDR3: CSVGPRLGETQYF. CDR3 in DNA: TGCAGCGTTGGCCCCCGACTAGGGGAGACCCAGTACTTC.

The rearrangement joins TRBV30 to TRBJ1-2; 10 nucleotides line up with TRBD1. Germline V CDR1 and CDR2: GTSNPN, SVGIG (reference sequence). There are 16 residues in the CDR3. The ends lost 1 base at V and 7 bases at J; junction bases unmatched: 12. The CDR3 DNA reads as TGTGCCTGGAGTGCGCCGGGACAGGGGATATTATCTGGCTACACCTTC. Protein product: CAWSAPGQGILSGYTF.

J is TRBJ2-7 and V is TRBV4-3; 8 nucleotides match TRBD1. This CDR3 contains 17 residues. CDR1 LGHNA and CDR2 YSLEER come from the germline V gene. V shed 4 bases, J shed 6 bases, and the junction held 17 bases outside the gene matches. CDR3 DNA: TGCGCCAGCAGCCCAGACCAGACAGGGGTCCTTCGAGGCGAGCAGTACTTC. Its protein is CASSPDQTGVLRGEQYF.

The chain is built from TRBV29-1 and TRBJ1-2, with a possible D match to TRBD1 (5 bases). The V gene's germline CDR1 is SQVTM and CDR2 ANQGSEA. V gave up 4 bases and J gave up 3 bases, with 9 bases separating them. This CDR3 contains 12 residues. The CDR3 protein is CSVGQQDYGYTF. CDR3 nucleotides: TGCAGCGTTGGACAGCAAGACTATGGCTACACCTTC. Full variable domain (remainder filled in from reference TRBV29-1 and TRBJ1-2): SAVISQKPSRDICQRGTSLTIQCQVDSQVTMMFWYRQQPGQSLTLIATANQGSEATYESGFVIDKFPISRPNLTFSTLTVSNMSPEDSSIYLCSVGQQDYGYTFGSGTRLTVV.